This entry features one T cell receptor (beta chain) sequence. The sample comes from a study of technical replicates of blood from a handful of donors. The repertoire was sequenced with immunoSEQ multiplex PCR; TCRdb's copy has only in-frame clones and lacks some. The sample includes about 82,000 clones, over 75% seen only once; the top ten take under 0.5%. In germline, CDR1 is SGHTA, CDR2 FQGTGA. The CDR3 has 15 residues. V lost 4 bases, J lost 6 bases, and 2 bases stayed unmatched. V and J are TRBV7-3 and TRBJ2-3; 15 nucleotides line up with TRBD2. This clonotype was sampled from a human donor in good health. What was sequenced was T cells isolated from PBMCs. The CDR3, as DNA: TGTGCCAGCAGCTCGGGACTAGCGGGAGGTGATACGCAGTATTTT. Translation gives CASSSGLAGGDTQYF. Complete variable domain (other parts from reference TRBV7-3 and TRBJ2-3): GAGVSQTPSNKVTEKGKYVELRCDPISGHTALYWYRQSLGQGPEFLIYFQGTGAADDSGLPNDRFFAVRPEGSVSTLKIQRTERGDSAVYLCASSSGLAGGDTQYFGPGTRLTVL.